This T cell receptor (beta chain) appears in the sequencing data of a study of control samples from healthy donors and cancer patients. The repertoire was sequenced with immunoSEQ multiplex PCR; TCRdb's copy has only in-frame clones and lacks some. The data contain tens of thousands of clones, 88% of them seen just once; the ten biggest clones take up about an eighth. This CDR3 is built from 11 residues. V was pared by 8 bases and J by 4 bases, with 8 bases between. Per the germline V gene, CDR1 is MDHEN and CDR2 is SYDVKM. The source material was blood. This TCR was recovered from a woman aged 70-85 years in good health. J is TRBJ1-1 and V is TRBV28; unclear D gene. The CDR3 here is CASQIVTEAFF. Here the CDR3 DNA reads TGTGCCAGCCAGATAGTCACTGAAGCTTTCTTT. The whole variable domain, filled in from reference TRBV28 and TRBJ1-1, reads DVKVTQSSRYLVKRTGEKVFLECVQDMDHENMFWYRQDPGLGLRLIYFSYDVKMKEKGDIPEGYSVSREKKERFSLILESASTNQTSMYLCASQIVTEAFFGQGTRLTVV.